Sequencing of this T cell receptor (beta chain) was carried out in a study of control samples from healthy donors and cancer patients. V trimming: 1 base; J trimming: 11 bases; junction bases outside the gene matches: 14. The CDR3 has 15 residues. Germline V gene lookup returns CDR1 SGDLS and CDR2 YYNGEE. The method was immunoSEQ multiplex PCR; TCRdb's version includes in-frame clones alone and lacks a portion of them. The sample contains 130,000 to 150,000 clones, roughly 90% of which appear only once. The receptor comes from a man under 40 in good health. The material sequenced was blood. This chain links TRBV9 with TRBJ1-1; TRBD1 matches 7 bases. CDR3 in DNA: TGTGCCAGCAGCGTAACGGGGGACAGCCAAACTTGGGCTTTCTTT. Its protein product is CASSVTGDSQTWAFF.